The rows below give T cell receptor beta chains drawn from one sample of a study of CD8 T cells in ankylosing spondylitis. TCRdb re-analysed the 5' RACE reads in MiXCR, keeping a single row per CDR3 protein. This sample has about 440,000 distinct CDR3 sequences, with more than 15% found just once. Sequencing was carried out using blood, either unsorted or a sorted T cell fraction (not recorded which). These TCRs come from a male donor with ankylosing spondylitis. The CDR3 runs from the conserved cysteine through the conserved F or W. D genes are given only for firm matches. Not every row has a clone size; where given, it reads once, few, many or a size class.

-	TRBD1	TRBJ2-2	TRBV5-6	TGTGCCAGCAGCCTGGAGAGGGGGCGGTACACCGGGGAGCTGTTTTTT	CASSLERGRYTGELFF
-	-	TRBJ2-5	TRBV20-1	TGCAGTGCTACCGGGACGAAACAAGAGACCCAGTACTTC	CSATGTKQETQYF
many	-	TRBJ2-5	TRBV5-1	TGCGCCAGCGGGGTCCAAGAGACCCAGTACTTC	CASGVQETQYF
-	TRBD2	TRBJ2-5	TRBV10-3	TGTGCCATCAGTGAGGGGACTAGCGCCGAGACCCAGTACTTC	CAISEGTSAETQYF
-	-	TRBJ2-2	TRBV9	TGTGCCAGCAGCGTAGGAATCGTGTCCGGGGAGCTGTTTTTT	CASSVGIVSGELFF
few	-	TRBJ1-5	TRBV6-1	TGTGCCAGCAGTGAAATGGGTCTGAGCAATCAGCCCCAGCATTTT	CASSEMGLSNQPQHF
-	TRBD2	TRBJ2-1	TRBV7-3	TGTGCCAGCAGCGCCGTCGGGACTAGCGGCTACAATGAGCAGTTCTTC	CASSAVGTSGYNEQFF
few	TRBD2	TRBJ2-5	TRBV12-3/TRBV12-4	TGTGCCAGCAGTTCCTCACTAGCGGGAGTAGGAGAGACCCAGTACTTC	CASSSSLAGVGETQYF
few	-	TRBJ1-2	TRBV25-1	TGTGCCAGCAGGGGAGCAAGGGATTCAACCTATGGCTACACCTTC	CASRGARDSTYGYTF
many	-	TRBJ2-7	TRBV6-1	TGTGCCAGCAGCAGAGACGGATTCACCTACGAGCAGTACTTC	CASSRDGFTYEQYF